These 9 T cell receptor beta chains were all obtained from the same sample, sequenced in a study of cytomegalovirus exposure and HLA in healthy donors. Both 60 Vbeta primers and 13 Jbeta primers went into the PCR. Clones were sequenced by immunoSEQ multiplex PCR, and TCRdb holds only the in-frame ones, with some missing. The repertoire holds roughly 36,000 clones, with about 74% as singletons. The sequenced material came from PBMCs. These receptors came from a man aged 25-45 years in good health and CMV-seronegative.

The chain has TRBV27 and TRBJ2-1; D not resolved. CDR3 length equals 13 residues. Germline V lookup: CDR1 MNHEY, CDR2 SMNVEV (reference sequence). Trimming took 3 bases from V and 5 from J, leaving 8 bases between them. This CDR3 reads CASSFARNNEQFF. CDR3 nucleotide sequence: TGTGCCAGCAGTTTCGCTAGGAACAATGAGCAGTTCTTC.

The chain recombines TRBV2 with TRBJ1-4; weak D call: TRBD1 (5 bases). With 5 bases removed from V and 4 bases from J, the gap between germline ends came to 11 bases. Per the germline V gene, CDR1 is SNHLY and CDR2 is FYNNEI. The CDR3 sequence is 14 residues long. The CDR3 coding sequence is TGTGCCAGCAGTATCTCGGGGGGTAATGAAAAACTGTTTTTT. As protein: CASSISGGNEKLFF. Based on the CDR3 plus reference TRBV2 and TRBJ1-4, the full variable domain is EPEVTQTPSHQVTQMGQEVILRCVPISNHLYFYWYRQILGQKVEFLVSFYNNEISEKSEIFDDQFSVERPDGSNFTLKIRSTKLEDSAMYFCASSISGGNEKLFFGSGTQLSVL.

The chain couples TRBV2 to TRBJ2-2; TRBD2 agrees at 8 bases. The CDR3 spans 15 residues. Germline CDR1 and CDR2: SNHLY and FYNNEI. The V segment lost 8 bases and the J segment 1 base; nucleotides outside the gene matches: 6. The CDR3 DNA follows: TGTGCCAGCCCGCAAGCGGGGGAGAACACCGGGGAGCTGTTTTTT. Amino acid sequence: CASPQAGENTGELFF.

The chain couples TRBV2 to TRBJ2-6; a weak D match, TRBD2 (6 bases). The CDR3 covers 18 residues. V lost 7 bases, J lost 2 bases, and 21 bases lay in between. Germline V gene sequence: CDR1 SNHLY, CDR2 FYNNEI. CDR3 in amino acids: CASTPWRGGAAGANVLTF. The DNA of the CDR3 is TGTGCCAGCACCCCCTGGAGGGGAGGAGCGGCTGGGGCCAACGTCCTGACTTTC. The full variable domain, in which reference TRBV2 and TRBJ2-6 provide the parts outside the CDR3, is EPEVTQTPSHQVTQMGQEVILRCVPISNHLYFYWYRQILGQKVEFLVSFYNNEISEKSEIFDDQFSVERPDGSNFTLKIRSTKLEDSAMYFCASTPWRGGAAGANVLTFGAGSRLTVL.

The chain joins TRBV5-1 to TRBJ2-1; 12 bases are shared with TRBD2. The length of the CDR3 is 15 residues. The germline V gene encodes CDR1 SGHRS and CDR2 YFSETQ. The junction had 6 bases not matched to a gene; V was cut back by 2 bases and J by 9 bases. CDR3 DNA: TGCGCCAGCAGCTTAAGACTAGCGGGAGCACCTGAGCAGTTCTTC. Amino acids: CASSLRLAGAPEQFF.

The chain is built from TRBV7-3 and TRBJ2-3, with TRBD1 as a possible D gene (5 bases). CDR3 length: 15 residues. V lost 5 bases and J 2 bases, leaving 14 bases between the germline ends. Germline V gene sequence: CDR1 SGHTA, CDR2 FQGTGA. The CDR3 loop reads CASSPRGGATDTQYF. The CDR3 DNA reads as TGTGCCAGCAGCCCAAGGGGCGGCGCCACAGATACGCAGTATTTT.

The V and J genes are TRBV9 and TRBJ2-7, with a tentative D call TRBD1 (6 bases). Germline V gives CDR1 SGDLS, CDR2 YYNGEE. The germline V and J ends were trimmed by 1 base and 1 base, with 15 bases remaining between them. The CDR3 totals 16 residues. CDR3 loop: CASSVNRESSSYEQYF. The CDR3 DNA sequence: TGTGCCAGCAGCGTAAACAGGGAGTCTTCTTCCTACGAGCAGTACTTC. The full variable domain, with the rest looked up from reference TRBV9 and TRBJ2-7, is DSGVTQTPKHLITATGQRVTLRCSPRSGDLSVYWYQQSLDQGLQFLIQYYNGEERAKGNILERFSAQQFPDLHSELNLSSLELGDSALYFCASSVNRESSSYEQYFGPGTRLTVT.

Only one count was recorded for this clone. The chain links TRBV18 to TRBJ1-4; D unresolved. The germline gives CDR1 KGHSH, CDR2 LQKENI. The V gene lost 4 bases and the J gene lost 12 bases, with 15 bases spanning the gap. This CDR3 is built from 13 residues. CDR3 bases: TGTGCCAGCTCACAGGGAGGCCATCGAGAACTGTTTTTT. It encodes CASSQGGHRELFF.

This clone is medium-sized (0.01 to 0.1%). The chain couples TRBV6-5 to TRBJ1-5; the D gene is possibly TRBD1 (5 bases). The germline V gene encodes CDR1 MNHEY and CDR2 SVGAGI. The V and J ends lost 9 bases and 2 bases respectively, with 14 bases between them. The CDR3 sequence is 14 residues long. The CDR3 DNA reads as TGTGCCAGTTCGAAGGGGTTCGGCAATCAGCCCCAGCATTTT. It is translated as CASSKGFGNQPQHF.